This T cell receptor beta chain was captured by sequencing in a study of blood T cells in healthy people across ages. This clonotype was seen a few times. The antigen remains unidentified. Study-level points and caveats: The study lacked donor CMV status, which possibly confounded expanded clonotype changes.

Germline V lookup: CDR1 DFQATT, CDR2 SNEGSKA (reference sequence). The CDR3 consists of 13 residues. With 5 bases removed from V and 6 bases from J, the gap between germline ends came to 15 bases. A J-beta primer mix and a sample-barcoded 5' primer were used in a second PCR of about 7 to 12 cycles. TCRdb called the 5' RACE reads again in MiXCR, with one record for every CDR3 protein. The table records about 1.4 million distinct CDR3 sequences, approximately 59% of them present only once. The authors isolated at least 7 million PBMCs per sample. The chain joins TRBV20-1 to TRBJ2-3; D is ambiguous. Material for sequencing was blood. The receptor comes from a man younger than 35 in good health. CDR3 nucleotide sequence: TGCAGTGCTGTCCCCCGCAGGACGGATACGCAGTATTTT. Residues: CSAVPRRTDTQYF.